The clone carrying this T cell receptor (beta chain) was found a few times. The CDR3 sequence is 12 residues long. Germline V gene sequence: CDR1 MNHEY, CDR2 SVGAGI. The V gene lost 5 bases and the J gene lost 7 bases, with 11 bases spanning the gap. This sample is part of a study of patients and donors after allogeneic stem cell transplantation. TCRdb reprocessed the RT-PCR reads with MiXCR, giving one entry per CDR3 protein. Of hundreds of thousands of distinct CDR3 sequences in the sample, around 15% were seen once. This sequence joins TRBV6-5 and TRBJ1-1; maybe TRBD1 (6 bases). The sample consisted of blood, either unsorted or a sorted T cell fraction (not recorded which). This TCR was recovered from a human donor who was either an allogeneic HSCT recipient or a stem cell or donor lymphocyte infusion donor (not recorded which). It is not recorded whose cells these are; they may come from a transplant donor. As DNA, the CDR3 is TGTGCCAGCAGTCGTAACAGGGATGAAGCTTTCTTT. Translation: CASSRNRDEAFF.